These T cell receptor beta chains were read from a single sample in a study of blood T cells in healthy people across ages. MiXCR, applied by TCRdb to the 5' RACE reads, yields one record per CDR3 protein. The profile shows roughly 1,800,000 distinct CDR3 sequences, 49% of them singletons. The material sequenced was blood. The receptors here all came from a woman aged 40 to 50 in good health. Each CDR3 is given with its conserved first and last residue. D genes are given only for firm matches. Size is omitted from some rows. Given values are once, few, many or a class for expanded clones.

TRBV7-7	.	once	TRBJ2-1	CASSLGVARGADEQFF	TGTGCTAGCAGCTTAGGAGTCGCCAGGGGGGCCGATGAGCAGTTCTTC
TRBV20-1	TRBD1	few	TRBJ2-7	CSAQVADREIYEQYF	TGCAGTGCCCAAGTTGCGGACAGGGAAATCTACGAGCAGTACTTC
TRBV4-2	.	few	TRBJ2-7	CASSQERQFYEQYF	TGTGCCAGCAGCCAAGAGCGGCAGTTCTACGAGCAGTACTTC
TRBV6-1	TRBD2	.	TRBJ2-2	CASSPGTSRTGELFF	TGTGCCAGCAGTCCCGGGACTAGCCGAACCGGGGAGCTGTTTTTT
TRBV2	TRBD1	.	TRBJ2-5	CASSHDRGQGETQYF	TGTGCCAGCAGCCACGACAGGGGCCAAGGGGAGACCCAGTACTTC
TRBV7-6	TRBD2	.	TRBJ2-7	CASSVYETSGEQYF	TGTGCCAGCAGTGTTTATGAGACTAGCGGGGAGCAGTACTTC
TRBV27	TRBD1	.	TRBJ1-6	CASSHRGFYNSPLHF	TGTGCCAGCAGTCACAGGGGGTTCTATAATTCACCCCTCCACTTT
TRBV7-2	.	.	TRBJ2-1	CASSLVPTGNNEQFF	TGTGCCAGCAGCTTAGTCCCAACAGGAAACAATGAGCAGTTCTTC
TRBV27	.	.	TRBJ1-2	CASGMGGANYGYTF	TGTGCCAGCGGGATGGGCGGGGCTAACTATGGCTACACCTTC
TRBV12-3/TRBV12-4	.	.	TRBJ1-2	CVSRDYGYTF	TGTGTCAGTCGAGACTATGGCTACACCTTC
TRBV4-3	.	many	TRBJ2-3	CASSQEGQPTDTQYF	TGCGCCAGCAGCCAAGAAGGACAGCCCACAGATACGCAGTATTTT
TRBV5-1	TRBD2	.	TRBJ2-1	CASSGTSGGAYNEQFF	TGCGCCAGCAGCGGTACTAGCGGGGGGGCTTACAATGAGCAGTTCTTC
TRBV5-6	.	few	TRBJ2-7	CASSQQNYEQYF	TGTGCCAGCAGTCAACAGAACTACGAGCAGTACTTC
TRBV5-6	.	.	TRBJ2-6	CASSPDEGVLTF	TGTGCCAGCAGCCCGGATGAGGGTGTCCTGACTTTC
TRBV18	TRBD2	.	TRBJ2-5	CASFLGASGGNEQYF	TGTGCCAGCTTCCTGGGCGCTAGCGGGGGCAATGAGCAGTACTTC
TRBV25-1	.	.	TRBJ2-5	CASSWGQGLHQETQYF	TGTGCCAGCAGTTGGGGCCAGGGACTTCACCAAGAGACCCAGTACTTC
TRBV12-3/TRBV12-4	.	.	TRBJ2-7	CASRPGPGGPYEQYF	TGTGCCAGCAGGCCCGGCCCCGGGGGGCCCTACGAGCAGTACTTC
TRBV20-1	TRBD2	.	TRBJ2-5	CSAGSGGAETQYF	TGCAGTGCTGGCAGCGGGGGGGCTGAGACCCAGTACTTC
TRBV5-1	TRBD1	few	TRBJ2-7	CASSIGQGDTYEQYF	TGCGCCAGCAGCATAGGACAGGGTGATACCTACGAGCAGTACTTC
TRBV20-1	TRBD1	.	TRBJ2-1	CSAPPQGDHSYNEQFF	TGCAGTGCTCCCCCTCAGGGGGATCACTCCTACAATGAGCAGTTCTTC
TRBV20-1	.	.	TRBJ1-1	CSAKYPGLSAFF	TGCAGTGCAAAATATCCGGGACTTTCAGCTTTCTTT
TRBV20-1	TRBD2	.	TRBJ2-3	CSAIIGGGADTQYF	TGCAGTGCTATCATCGGGGGGGGCGCAGATACGCAGTATTTT
TRBV7-2	.	few	TRBJ2-5	CASRGWQDTREQYF	TGTGCCAGCAGGGGCTGGCAGGACACCAGGGAGCAGTACTTC
TRBV10-3	.	.	TRBJ2-7	CAISADDKGVGYEQYF	TGTGCCATCAGTGCAGACGACAAAGGGGTGGGCTACGAGCAGTACTTC
TRBV7-9	TRBD1	few	TRBJ2-3	CASSSGQGLVDTQYF	TGTGCCAGCAGCTCCGGACAGGGGTTGGTCGATACGCAGTATTTT
TRBV9	.	few	TRBJ2-3	CASSVEQGDTQYF	TGTGCCAGCAGCGTAGAGCAGGGAGATACGCAGTATTTT
TRBV12-3/TRBV12-4	.	.	TRBJ1-5	CASSLGDNLNYQPQHF	TGTGCCAGCAGTTTAGGGGACAACCTAAACTATCAGCCCCAGCATTTT
TRBV7-2	TRBD2	.	TRBJ2-7	CASSLTRGGGAYEQYF	TGTGCCAGCAGCTTAACGCGCGGCGGGGGGGCATACGAGCAGTACTTC
TRBV29-1	.	.	TRBJ2-1	CSVTGTDYNEQFF	TGCAGCGTAACCGGGACCGACTACAATGAGCAGTTCTTC
TRBV12-3/TRBV12-4	TRBD2	.	TRBJ2-1	CASRGLADLNEQFF	TGTGCCAGCAGGGGACTAGCCGACCTCAATGAGCAGTTCTTC
TRBV3-1	.	.	TRBJ2-6	CASSQDPRGPTLISGANVLTF	TGTGCCAGCAGCCAAGATCCCAGGGGCCCAACCCTGATCTCTGGGGCCAACGTCCTGACTTTC
TRBV10-3	TRBD2	.	TRBJ2-2	CAISESGTSGNTGELFF	TGTGCCATCAGTGAGTCGGGGACTAGCGGGAACACCGGGGAGCTGTTTTTT
TRBV6-1	TRBD1	.	TRBJ2-7	CASRGDRVYYEQYF	TGTGCCAGCAGAGGGGACAGGGTCTACTACGAGCAGTACTTC
TRBV12-3/TRBV12-4	TRBD1	few	TRBJ1-2	CASSLRQGGNGYTF	TGTGCCAGCAGCTTAAGACAGGGGGGCAATGGCTACACCTTC
TRBV4-1	.	.	TRBJ1-1	CASSQVSRDTEAFF	TGCGCCAGCAGCCAAGTCAGTAGGGACACTGAAGCTTTCTTT
TRBV20-1	.	few	TRBJ2-1	CSARGLENYNEQFF	TGCAGTGCTAGAGGCCTAGAGAATTACAATGAGCAGTTCTTC